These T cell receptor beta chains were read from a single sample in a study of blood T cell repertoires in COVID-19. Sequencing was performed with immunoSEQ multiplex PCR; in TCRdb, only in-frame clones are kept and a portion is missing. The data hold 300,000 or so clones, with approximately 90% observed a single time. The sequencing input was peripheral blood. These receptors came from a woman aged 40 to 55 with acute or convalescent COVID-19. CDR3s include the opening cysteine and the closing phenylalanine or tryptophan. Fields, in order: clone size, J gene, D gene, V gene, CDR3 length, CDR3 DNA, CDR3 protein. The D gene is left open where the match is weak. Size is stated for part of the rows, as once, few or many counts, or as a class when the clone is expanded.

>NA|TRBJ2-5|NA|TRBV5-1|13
TGCGCCAGCAGCCAAAGACTAGTAGAGACCCAGTACTTC
CASSQRLVETQYF
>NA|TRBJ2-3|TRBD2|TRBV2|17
TGTGCCAGCAGTGAAAGGCTAGCGGGGGGGATTCGAGATACGCAGTATTTT
CASSERLAGGIRDTQYF
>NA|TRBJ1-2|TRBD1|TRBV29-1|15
TGCAGCGTTGAGCCTACCGGGACAGGGGTACAAGGCTACACCTTC
CSVEPTGTGVQGYTF
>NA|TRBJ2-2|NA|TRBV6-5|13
TGTGCCAGCAGTTCCCGGGGTCCCGGGGAGCTGTTTTTT
CASSSRGPGELFF
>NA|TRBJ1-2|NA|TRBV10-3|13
TGTGCCATCGAAGAGGGACTGAACTATGGCTACACCTTC
CAIEEGLNYGYTF
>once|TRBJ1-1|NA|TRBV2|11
TGTGCCAGCGCAGGGGATACTGAAGCTTTCTTT
CASAGDTEAFF
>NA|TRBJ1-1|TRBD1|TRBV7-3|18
TGTGCCAGCAGCCCCTCTGGGGACAGGGTGCACATGAACACTGAAGCTTTCTTT
CASSPSGDRVHMNTEAFF
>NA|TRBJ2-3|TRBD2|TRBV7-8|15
TGTGCCAGCAGCCGAGCGGGGGGGCTCTCCCATACGCAGTATTTT
CASSRAGGLSHTQYF
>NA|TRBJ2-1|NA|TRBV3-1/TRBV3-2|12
TGTGCCAGCAGCCAGCGGACAGTAGGGCAGTTCTTC
CASSQRTVGQFF
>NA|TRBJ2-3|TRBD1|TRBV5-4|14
TGTGCCAGCAGCATGGGACAGATGGTAGATACGCAGTATTTT
CASSMGQMVDTQYF
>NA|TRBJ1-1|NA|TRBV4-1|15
TGCGCCAGCAGCCAAGGGTGGGGAGTGAACACTGAAGCTTTCTTT
CASSQGWGVNTEAFF
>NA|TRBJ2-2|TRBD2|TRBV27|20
TGTGCCAGCAGTTTATCTGGGCCTGGTGCGGGGGGGACGAGGAACGGGGAGCTGTTTTTT
CASSLSGPGAGGTRNGELFF
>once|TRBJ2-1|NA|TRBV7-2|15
TGTGCCAGCAGCTATCTAACGAGCTCCTACAATGAGCAGTTCTTC
CASSYLTSSYNEQFF
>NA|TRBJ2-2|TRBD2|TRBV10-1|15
TGCGCCAGCAGTGAAGCGGGGGGCCCCACCGGGGAGCTGTTTTTT
CASSEAGGPTGELFF
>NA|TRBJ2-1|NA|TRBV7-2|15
TGTGCCAGCAGCTTGACTAGGGAAGCCTACAATGAGCAGTTCTTC
CASSLTREAYNEQFF
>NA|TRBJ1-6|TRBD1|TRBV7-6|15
TGTGCCAGCAGCTTGACAGGGGGAGAGAATTCACCCCTCCACTTT
CASSLTGGENSPLHF
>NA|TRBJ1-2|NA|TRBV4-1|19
TGCGCCAGCAGCCACCCGCCTGGGAACAGGGTTCGCCGGAACTATGGCTACACCTTC
CASSHPPGNRVRRNYGYTF
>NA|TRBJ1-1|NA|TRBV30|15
TGTGCCTGGACCATCCCAGGGGCTGGTAGGACTGAAGCTTTCTTT
CAWTIPGAGRTEAFF
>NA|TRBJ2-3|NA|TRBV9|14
TGTGCCAGTAAACAGGGTTCTAGCACAGATACGCAGTATTTT
CASKQGSSTDTQYF
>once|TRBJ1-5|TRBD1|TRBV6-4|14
TGTGCCAGCAGTGAACAGGGGGCAGGTCAGCCCCAGCATTTT
CASSEQGAGQPQHF
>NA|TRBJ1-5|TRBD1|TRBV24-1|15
TGTGCCACCAGTGATCCCAGGGGGCCCGATCAGCCCCAGCATTTT
CATSDPRGPDQPQHF
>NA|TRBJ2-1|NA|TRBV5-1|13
TGCGCCAGCAGCTCGGACAGCTACAATGAGCAGTTCTTC
CASSSDSYNEQFF
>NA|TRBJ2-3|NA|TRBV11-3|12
TGTGCCAGCAGCTTAGGGAGAGATACGCAGTATTTT
CASSLGRDTQYF
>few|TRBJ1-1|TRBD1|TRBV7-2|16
TGTGCCAGCAGCTTAGGAATCGGGGGACAGGGCACTGAAGCTTTCTTT
CASSLGIGGQGTEAFF
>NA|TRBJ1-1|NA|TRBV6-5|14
TGTGCCAGCAGTCAAACAGGGAGCTGGGCTGAAGCTTTCTTT
CASSQTGSWAEAFF
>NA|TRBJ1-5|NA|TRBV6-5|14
TGTGCCAGCAGTTACATGGAGGGGAATCAGCCCCAGCATTTT
CASSYMEGNQPQHF
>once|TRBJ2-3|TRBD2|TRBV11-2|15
TGTGCCAGCAACCTCCGGGGCGGGGGGGCTGGTACGCAGTATTTT
CASNLRGGGAGTQYF
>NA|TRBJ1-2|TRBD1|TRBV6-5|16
TGTGCCAGCAGTTATGCATCCGGGACAGGGACAAATGGCTACACCTTC
CASSYASGTGTNGYTF
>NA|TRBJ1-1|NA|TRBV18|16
TGTGCCAGCTCCCCGTCGGGAGGGGCCCGCGGGACTGAAGCTTTCTTT
CASSPSGGARGTEAFF
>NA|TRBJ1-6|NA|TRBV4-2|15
TGTGCCAGCAGCCAAGTAGAGGCATTGCTTTCACCCCTCCACTTT
CASSQVEALLSPLHF
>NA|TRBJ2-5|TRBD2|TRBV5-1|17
TGCGCCAGCAGCTTGGGTAGCGGGGGAGGCTACCAAGAGACCCAGTACTTC
CASSLGSGGGYQETQYF
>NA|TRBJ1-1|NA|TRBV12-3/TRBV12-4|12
TGTGCCAGCAACAGAAAGAACACTGAAGCTTTCTTT
CASNRKNTEAFF